What follows describes a single T cell receptor beta chain. This sample was included in a study of blood T cell repertoires in COVID-19. Seattle researchers signed up patients amid active infection and tracked them longitudinally. The junction had 4 bases not matched to a gene; V was cut back by 4 bases and J by 3 bases. CDR3 length: 14 amino acids. CDR1 is KGHSH, CDR2 LQKENI, per germline. Authors' data handling: By means of reference gene primer amplification, nucleated cell counts were estimated. Sequencing used immunoSEQ multiplex PCR; TCRdb keeps in-frame clones, though not all of them. V, J and clone size derive from that table, while D and trimming were established from the DNA sequence. Of 130,000 or so clones in the sample, around 89% are singletons; the top ten hold under 4.5%.

This receptor was obtained from a man in his 60s with COVID-19, enrolled during active disease. The sample taken for sequencing was peripheral blood. The J gene is TRBJ2-7, the V gene TRBV18; 9 nucleotides line up with TRBD1. In nucleotides, the CDR3 is TGTGCCAGCTCACGCGACAGGGGGGACTACGAGCAGTACTTC. It is translated as CASSRDRGDYEQYF.